A selection of T cell receptor beta chains follows, all from one sample in a study of cytomegalovirus exposure and HLA in healthy donors. Libraries were prepared by immunoSEQ multiplex PCR; TCRdb keeps only in-frame clonotypes and omits some of them. This table has 65,000 to 75,000 clones, roughly two thirds appearing once. Sequences were obtained from PBMCs. The receptors here all came from a man aged 35 to 55 in good health and CMV-seropositive. Each CDR3 is given with its conserved first and last residue.

TRBV5-1	TRBJ2-3	CASTLGTGLEVDTQYF
TRBV2	TRBJ1-2	CASSQPGQLNYGYTF
TRBV10-3	TRBJ1-6	CATGKGNSPLHF
TRBV7-8	TRBJ2-1	CASSLVDREYNEQFF
TRBV5-1	TRBJ2-7	CASSQGQNSYEQYF
TRBV27	TRBJ1-4	CASSPWGGIGEKLFF
TRBV4-3	TRBJ2-2	CASSQDLGGTGELFF
TRBV7-2	TRBJ2-7	CASSLGSSFGYEQYF
TRBV6-6	TRBJ1-4	CASSSDRGNEKLFF
TRBV7-2	TRBJ2-7	CASSSQGAREQYF
TRBV6-1	TRBJ2-5	CASRLRETQYF
TRBV15	TRBJ2-2	CATTPRQYTGELFF
TRBV7-9	TRBJ2-7	CSSSWGQGGSYEQYF
TRBV5-1	TRBJ2-6	CASSFDTSGANVLTF
TRBV5-6	TRBJ1-2	CASRDRGHVYGYTF
TRBV18	TRBJ1-6	CAPGTENSPLHF
TRBV6-6	TRBJ1-5	CASSGQGAEGQPQHF
TRBV6-5	TRBJ2-3	CASSYSGQGTDTQYF
TRBV19	TRBJ2-1	CASSAPSFGGEQFF
TRBV6-6	TRBJ1-1	CASSYSAEAFF
TRBV27	TRBJ2-5	CASTDSYRGGTQYF
TRBV19	TRBJ2-2	CASTEAGQNTGELFF
TRBV6-1	TRBJ2-1	CASSEQISSYNEQFF
TRBV18	TRBJ2-1	CASSPPKQGGDEQFF